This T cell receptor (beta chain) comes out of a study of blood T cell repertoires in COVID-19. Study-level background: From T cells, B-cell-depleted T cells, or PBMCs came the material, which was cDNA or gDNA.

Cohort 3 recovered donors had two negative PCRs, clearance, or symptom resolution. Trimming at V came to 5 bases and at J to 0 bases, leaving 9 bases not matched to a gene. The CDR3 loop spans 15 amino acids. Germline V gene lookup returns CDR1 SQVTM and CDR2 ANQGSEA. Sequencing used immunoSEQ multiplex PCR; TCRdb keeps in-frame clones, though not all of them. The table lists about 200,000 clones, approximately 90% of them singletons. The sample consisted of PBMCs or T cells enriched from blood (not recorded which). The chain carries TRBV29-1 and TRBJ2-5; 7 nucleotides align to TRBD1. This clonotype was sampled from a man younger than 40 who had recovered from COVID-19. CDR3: CSVNPGQSNQETQYF. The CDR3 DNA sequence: TGCAGCGTTAACCCGGGACAGTCAAACCAAGAGACCCAGTACTTC.